Presented here are 25 T cell receptor beta chains from one specimen sequenced in a study of shared clonotypes between healthy human individuals. Clones were sequenced by immunoSEQ multiplex PCR, and TCRdb holds only the in-frame ones, with some missing. This table has some 2,000,000 clones, 85% to 95% appearing once. The sequenced sample consisted of naive CD4+ T cells sorted from blood. Subset indicated: CD45RA+ positively selected. The receptor set was obtained from a man younger than 35 in good health.

The genes are TRBV6-6 and TRBJ1-5; D not certain. The CDR3 spans 13 residues. CDR1 is MNHNY, CDR2 SVGAGI, per germline (reference sequence). V was trimmed by 7 bases and J by 4 bases, leaving 11 bases between them. CDR3 sequence reads: CASTKQYNQPQHF. CDR3 sequence (DNA): TGTGCCAGCACTAAACAGTATAATCAGCCCCAGCATTTT.

This chain uses TRBV7-2 with TRBJ1-2; 8 bases match TRBD1. Germline V gene data show CDR1 as SGHTA and CDR2 as FQGNSA. The CDR3 spans 15 residues. The J segment lost 4 bases and the V segment lost 1 base, leaving 5 bases of the junction unmatched. CDR3 sequence reads: CASSLGQGATYGYTF. Here the CDR3 DNA reads TGTGCCAGCAGCTTAGGCCAGGGGGCCACCTATGGCTACACCTTC.

The chain joins TRBV5-4 to TRBJ2-2; 8 nucleotides match TRBD2. This CDR3 contains 19 residues. V lost 0 bases, J lost 5 bases, and 15 bases stayed unmatched. Germline loops: CDR1 SGHNT, CDR2 YYREEE (reference sequence). CDR3 amino acids: CASSLVLAGTSLNTGELFF. The CDR3 DNA follows: TGTGCCAGCAGCTTGGTGTTAGCGGGAACCTCTCTTAATACCGGGGAGCTGTTTTTT. Complete variable domain (other parts from reference TRBV5-4 and TRBJ2-2): ETGVTQSPTHLIKTRGQQVTLRCSSQSGHNTVSWYQQALGQGPQFIFQYYREEENGRGNFPPRFSGLQFPNYSSELNVNALELDDSALYLCASSLVLAGTSLNTGELFFGEGSRLTVL.

V usage is TRBV5-1 and J usage is TRBJ2-7; D is perhaps TRBD1 (6 bases). This CDR3 is built from 12 residues. Per the germline V gene, CDR1 is SGHRS and CDR2 is YFSETQ. The ends were cut back, 8 bases at V and 1 base at J, with 10 bases in the middle. DNA of the CDR3: TGCGCCAGTCGAGGACAGTCCTACGAGCAGTACTTC. It translates to CASRGQSYEQYF. The full variable domain, in which reference TRBV5-1 and TRBJ2-7 provide the parts outside the CDR3, is KAGVTQTPRYLIKTRGQQVTLSCSPISGHRSVSWYQQTPGQGLQFLFEYFSETQRNKGNFPGRFSGRQFSNSRSEMNVSTLELGDSALYLCASRGQSYEQYFGPGTRLTVT.

The V call is TRBV30, the J call TRBJ1-4, with 7 positions matching TRBD1. CDR1 is GTSNPN and CDR2 is SVGIG in the germline V gene (reference sequence). The trim removed 4 bases at V and 7 bases at J, leaving 6 bases unmatched. The CDR3 consists of 13 residues. The CDR3 DNA is TGTGCCTGGAATCGACAGGGAATTGAAAAACTGTTTTTT. Protein product: CAWNRQGIEKLFF.

About this clone: Distinct nucleotide sequences in the sample also encode this CDR3. This chain links TRBV15 with TRBJ2-7; D may match TRBD1 or TRBD2 (5 bases each). The CDR3 has 14 residues. Trimming cost V 1 base and J 0 bases, with 7 bases left between them. CDR1 and CDR2 (germline): LNHNV, YYDKDF (reference sequence). Here the CDR3 DNA reads TGTGCCACCAGCAGAGGGGGGACCTCCTACGAGCAGTACTTC. Its translation is CATSRGGTSYEQYF.

The chain's CDR3 is CAWIGGGSNNSPLHF. CDR3 in DNA: TGTGCCTGGATCGGGGGGGGATCCAATAATTCACCCCTCCACTTT. The rearrangement uses TRBV30 and TRBJ1-6; the D gene is possibly TRBD1 (5 bases). This CDR3 is 15 amino acids long. Trimming cost V 4 bases and J 5 bases, with 15 bases left between them. Germline V gene data show CDR1 as GTSNPN and CDR2 as SVGIG (reference sequence).

This clone has only one observation. The V call is TRBV6-5, the J call TRBJ2-5; D might be TRBD1 (6 bases). Trimming shortened V by 3 bases and J by 5 bases, and 13 bases separated the two germline ends. This CDR3 is built from 14 residues. Germline CDR1 and CDR2: MNHEY and SVGAGI. The CDR3 DNA reads TGTGCCAGCAGTTATCGGACAGCCTATGAGACCCAGTACTTC. Translating gives CASSYRTAYETQYF.

The chain couples TRBV2 to TRBJ2-7; 9 positions agree with TRBD1. V shed 2 bases, J shed 4 bases, and the junction held 6 bases outside the gene matches. This CDR3 has 15 residues. Germline CDR1 SNHLY, CDR2 FYNNEI. In DNA form, the CDR3 reads TGTGCCAGCAGTGAATTCCCACAGGGGGCTTACGAGCAGTACTTC. It yields the protein CASSEFPQGAYEQYF.

This clone was detected once. The chain uses TRBV11-3 and TRBJ1-2; TRBD1 is a possible D gene (6 bases). This CDR3 spans 13 amino acids. Germline values: CDR1 SGHNT, CDR2 YENEEA. Trimming took off 10 bases at V and 0 bases at J, with 12 bases between the two ends. CDR3 nucleotide sequence: TGTGCCAATGTGGACAGCCCTAACTATGGCTACACCTTC. Protein sequence: CANVDSPNYGYTF.

The rearrangement uses TRBV7-2 and TRBJ2-1; 9 nucleotides match TRBD1. Looked up from germline, CDR1 is SGHTA and CDR2 is FQGNSA. The CDR3 sequence is 14 residues long. The V segment lost 8 bases and the J segment 3 bases; nucleotides outside the gene matches: 5. In DNA form, the CDR3 reads TGTGCCAGCGGGGGACAGGGAGACTACAATGAGCAGTTCTTC. It translates to CASGGQGDYNEQFF. Supplemented by reference TRBV7-2 and TRBJ2-1, the full variable domain reads GAGVSQSPSNKVTEKGKDVELRCDPISGHTALYWYRQSLGQGLEFLIYFQGNSAPDKSGLPSDRFSAERTGGSVSTLTIQRTQQEDSAVYLCASGGQGDYNEQFFGPGTRLTVL.

This clone came up once. CDR3 sequence reads: CASSLVDLNTEAFF. The DNA for the CDR3 is TGTGCCAGCAGCTTAGTAGACCTGAACACTGAAGCTTTCTTT. The gene calls are TRBV11-2 and TRBJ1-1; D is ambiguous. V gave up 1 base and J gave up 0 bases, with 6 bases separating them. This CDR3 comprises 14 residues. Germline CDR1 and CDR2: SGHAT and FQNNGV.

The V gene is TRBV6-5, the J gene TRBJ2-7; unclear D gene. Germline CDR1 and CDR2: MNHEY and SVGAGI. V lost 5 bases and J 4 bases, leaving 3 bases between the germline ends. The CDR3 runs to 10 residues. CDR3 region: CASSEYEQYF. Written as DNA, the CDR3 is TGTGCCAGCAGTGAATACGAGCAGTACTTC.

The chain joins TRBV5-1 to TRBJ2-5; 12 bases are a match to TRBD2. Germline V gene sequence: CDR1 SGHRS, CDR2 YFSETQ. This CDR3 is built from 17 residues. V shed 4 bases and J 5 bases; nucleotides not matched to a gene: 12. This chain's CDR3 is CASSPGLAGRFTETQYF. In nucleotides, the CDR3 is TGCGCCAGCAGCCCGGGACTAGCGGGTCGGTTTACGGAGACCCAGTACTTC. The whole variable domain, remainder taken from reference TRBV5-1 and TRBJ2-5, is KAGVTQTPRYLIKTRGQQVTLSCSPISGHRSVSWYQQTPGQGLQFLFEYFSETQRNKGNFPGRFSGRQFSNSRSEMNVSTLELGDSALYLCASSPGLAGRFTETQYFGPGTRLLVL.

The chain joins TRBV30 to TRBJ2-3, with 9 nucleotides matching TRBD1. This CDR3 region has 14 residues. V lost 3 bases and J lost 5; bases outside the gene matches: 6. CDR1 and CDR2 from the germline V gene are GTSNPN and SVGIG (reference sequence). The CDR3 is CAWRRTGARDTQYF. The CDR3 bases are TGTGCCTGGAGGAGGACAGGGGCTAGAGATACGCAGTATTTT.

This sequence joins TRBV5-1 and TRBJ2-1, with 9 bases lining up with TRBD1. The CDR3 length is 14 residues. Trimming at V came to 7 bases and at J to 4 bases, leaving 6 bases not matched to a gene. Germline values: CDR1 SGHRS, CDR2 YFSETQ. The CDR3 loop is CASFPGQGYNEQFF. The DNA of the CDR3 is TGCGCCAGCTTTCCGGGACAGGGATACAATGAGCAGTTCTTC.

The rearrangement links TRBV4-1 to TRBJ1-4, with 7 bases lining up with TRBD1. The CDR3 extends over 17 amino acids. CDR1 and CDR2 from the germline V gene are MGHRA and YSYEKL. Trimming removed 4 bases from V and 4 bases from J; junction bases left unmatched: 12. The CDR3 DNA reads TGCGCCAGCAGCCCGAGCCGAGTGGGACAGTTTAATGAAAAACTGTTTTTT. Protein sequence: CASSPSRVGQFNEKLFF.

Details on this clone: This sample includes further DNA sequences coding for the same CDR3. The rearrangement uses TRBV28 and TRBJ2-3; no reliable D call. Germline-derived CDR1 and CDR2 are MDHEN and SYDVKM. This CDR3 contains 12 residues. The germline V and J ends were trimmed by 4 bases and 1 base, with 3 bases remaining between them. This chain's CDR3 is CASSSRTDTQYF. The CDR3 region has the DNA TGTGCCAGCAGTTCCCGCACAGATACGCAGTATTTT.

J is TRBJ1-1 and V is TRBV10-2, with TRBD1 matching over 11 bases. V was clipped by 5 bases and J by 6 bases; unmatched bases: 8. The CDR3 contains 15 residues. The germline CDR1 and CDR2 sequences are WSHSY and SAAADI. Written as DNA, the CDR3 is TGCGCCAGCAGTTCACACGGACAGGGGGCCGCTGAAGCTTTCTTT. Encoded protein: CASSSHGQGAAEAFF.

The V call is TRBV7-2, the J call TRBJ1-3, with no clear D. V lost 6 bases and J 0 bases, leaving 12 bases between the germline ends. Germline loops: CDR1 SGHTA, CDR2 FQGNSA. This CDR3 has 15 residues. As DNA, the CDR3 is TGTGCCAGCAGTTCAGACGTTATCTCTGGAAACACCATATATTTT. Protein: CASSSDVISGNTIYF.

The CDR3 is CASSYSGTYVYEQYF. The CDR3 DNA reads TGTGCCAGCAGTTATTCCGGGACCTACGTCTACGAGCAGTACTTC. V usage is TRBV6-5 and J usage is TRBJ2-7; D tentatively fits TRBD1 or TRBD2 (5 bases each). With 3 bases removed from V and 3 bases from J, the gap between germline ends came to 15 bases. The germline V gene has CDR1 MNHEY and CDR2 SVGAGI. The CDR3 contains 15 residues.

This clone has just one count. Other DNA sequences in this sample translate to the same CDR3. J is TRBJ1-4 and V is TRBV5-6; tentatively, D is TRBD1 (6 bases). This CDR3 has 14 residues. Trimming stripped 2 bases from V and 5 bases from J, with 10 bases between. The germline V gene has CDR1 SGHDT and CDR2 YYEEEE. CDR3 sequence (DNA): TGTGCCAGCAGCTTCAGGGGTCCAAATGAAAAACTGTTTTTT. This codes for CASSFRGPNEKLFF.

This chain links TRBV6-5 with TRBJ2-2; a weak D match, TRBD2 (6 bases). The ends were cut back, 6 bases at V and 5 bases at J, with 10 bases in the middle. The CDR3 consists of 13 residues. Germline V CDR1 and CDR2: MNHEY, SVGAGI. The CDR3 DNA reads as TGTGCCAGCAGGGGACTGTCAACCGGGGAGCTGTTTTTT. Translation: CASRGLSTGELFF.

The chain carries TRBV4-1 and TRBJ1-4; 8 bases fit TRBD1. V lost 3 bases to trimming and J lost 0 bases; unmatched junction nucleotides: 18. CDR1 is MGHRA, CDR2 YSYEKL, per germline. The CDR3 consists of 21 residues. The CDR3: CASSHFGAPGQGRATNEKLFF. The CDR3 bases are TGCGCCAGCAGCCATTTTGGGGCACCAGGACAGGGACGGGCAACTAATGAAAAACTGTTTTTT.

The V gene is TRBV27, the J gene TRBJ1-6, with 8 bases fitting TRBD1. In germline, CDR1 is MNHEY, CDR2 SMNVEV (reference sequence). The ends lost 6 bases at V and 6 bases at J; junction bases unmatched: 13. CDR3 length equals 17 residues. The CDR3 DNA reads as TGTGCCAGCAGCCCCTTGACAGGGGATGGAGGTAATTCACCCCTCCACTTT. It encodes CASSPLTGDGGNSPLHF.